What follows are 15 T cell receptor beta chains derived from one specimen sequenced in a study of a mutant IDH1 vaccine in newly diagnosed glioma. Antigens for these TCRs are unknown. Clones were sequenced by immunoSEQ multiplex PCR, and TCRdb holds only the in-frame ones, with some missing. The repertoire has about 130,000 clones, roughly 75% of them found once; the top ten carry 5% to 6%. Time point denoted: week 11, during vaccination. The study gave 300 ug of mutant IDH1 20-mer peptide per vaccine dose, with topical imiquimod. Sequenced here: PBMCs, sampled from a glioma patient whose treatment included an IDH1 peptide vaccine. The receptors shown here come from a man aged 35 to 55 with glioma.

As DNA, the CDR3 is TGTGCCAGCAGCTTAGGGCCCCTGGCGGGGGGTGACTTAGATACGCAGTATTTT. This translates into CASSLGPLAGGDLDTQYF. This chain joins TRBV11-2 and TRBJ2-3, with 8 bases lining up with TRBD2. This CDR3 comprises 18 residues. Unmatched junction bases numbered 14, after V lost 1 base and J lost 5 bases. Germline values: CDR1 SGHAT, CDR2 FQNNGV. Looking up the rest from reference TRBV11-2 and TRBJ2-3 gives the full variable domain: EAGVAQSPRYKIIEKRQSVAFWCNPISGHATLYWYQQILGQGPKLLIQFQNNGVVDDSQLPKDRFSAERLKGVDSTLKIQPAKLEDSAVYLCASSLGPLAGGDLDTQYFGPGTRLTVL.

The V and J genes are TRBV19 and TRBJ1-3; D is undetermined. With 8 bases removed from V and 8 bases from J, the gap between germline ends came to 19 bases. This CDR3 contains 14 residues. The germline gives CDR1 LNHDA, CDR2 SQIVND (reference sequence). The CDR3 spells CASGIHDPGYTIYF. The CDR3 DNA follows: TGTGCCAGTGGAATACATGATCCCGGGTACACCATATATTTT.

V and J are TRBV6-5 and TRBJ2-2; D is ambiguous. Germline CDR1 and CDR2: MNHEY and SVGAGI. V was clipped by 6 bases and J by 5 bases, with 13 bases between them. CDR3 length: 14 residues. CDR3 sequence: CASSPTVGTGELFF. The CDR3 DNA follows: TGTGCCAGCAGCCCTACCGTAGGGACCGGGGAGCTGTTTTTT.

This chain connects TRBV7-2 to TRBJ2-4; D possibly uses TRBD1 or TRBD2 (5 bases each). The CDR3 covers 16 residues. Germline assignment: CDR1 SGHTA and CDR2 FQGNSA. V was shortened by 5 bases and J by 1 base, with 15 bases between the two germline ends. Here the CDR3 DNA reads TGTGCCAGCAGCCCCAGTGGGGGTGATGCCAAAAACATTCAGTACTTC. Protein product: CASSPSGGDAKNIQYF.

The chain employs TRBV7-9 and TRBJ1-4, with 7 nucleotides matching TRBD1. V was pared by 5 bases and J by 7 bases, with 13 bases of the junction left unmatched. This CDR3 comprises 16 residues. Germline V gene data show CDR1 as SEHNR and CDR2 as FQNEAQ (reference sequence). CDR3 DNA sequence: TGTGCCAGCAGCAACACAATTGGAGGGGGCCTTGAAAAACTGTTTTTT. As protein: CASSNTIGGGLEKLFF. Looking up the rest from reference TRBV7-9 and TRBJ1-4 gives the full variable domain: DTGVSQNPRHKITKRGQNVTFRCDPISEHNRLYWYRQTLGQGPEFLTYFQNEAQLEKSRLLSDRFSAERPKGSFSTLEIQRTEQGDSAMYLCASSNTIGGGLEKLFFGSGTQLSVL.

The V gene is TRBV4-2, the J gene TRBJ2-5; 10 nucleotides match TRBD2. The CDR3 is 16 residues long. CDR1 LGHNA and CDR2 YNFKEQ come from the germline V gene. Unmatched junction bases numbered 2, after V lost 0 bases and J lost 1 base. In DNA form, the CDR3 reads TGTGCCAGCAGCCAAGAGGGGACTAGCGTCCAAGAGACCCAGTACTTC. This translates into CASSQEGTSVQETQYF.

This chain connects TRBV5-4 to TRBJ2-1; D remains ambiguous. V was trimmed by 0 bases and J by 4 bases, leaving 5 bases between them. The CDR3 spans 13 residues. In germline, CDR1 is SGHNT, CDR2 YYREEE (reference sequence). The CDR3 spells CASSLEAYNEQFF. The CDR3, as DNA: TGTGCCAGCAGCTTGGAAGCTTACAATGAGCAGTTCTTC.

The gene calls are TRBV5-1 and TRBJ2-7; D is possibly TRBD1 (5 bases). The V gene's germline CDR1 is SGHRS and CDR2 YFSETQ. The ends were cut back, 2 bases at V and 6 bases at J, with 18 bases in the middle. The CDR3 sequence is 15 residues long. CDR3 nucleotides: TGCGCCAGCAGCTTAGATGGGTCGCCCAGGGTCGAGCAGTACTTC. It translates to CASSLDGSPRVEQYF.

The chain recombines TRBV19 with TRBJ1-5; D not resolved. Germline V gene sequence: CDR1 LNHDA, CDR2 SQIVND (reference sequence). V was trimmed by 7 bases and J by 0 bases, leaving 13 bases between them. The CDR3 sequence is 15 residues long. The CDR3 nucleotides read TGTGCCAGTAATAGGGAACTTCTTAGCAATCAGCCCCAGCATTTT. It is translated as CASNRELLSNQPQHF.

V gene TRBV7-6 combines with J gene TRBJ2-1; D unresolved. V was pared by 6 bases and J by 1 base, with 13 bases between. The CDR3 runs 15 residues. Germline V CDR1 and CDR2: SGHVS, FNYEAQ. The CDR3 is CASRQTTRSYNEQFF. CDR3 DNA: TGTGCCAGCAGACAAACTACCAGATCCTACAATGAGCAGTTCTTC.

The chain employs TRBV15 and TRBJ2-1; maybe TRBD2 (5 bases). Trimming left V 8 bases short and J 0 bases short, with 17 bases between. This CDR3 region has 16 residues. Germline lookup yields CDR1 LNHNV and CDR2 YYDKDF (reference sequence). The CDR3 region is CATRRPGSSSYNEQFF. CDR3 bases: TGTGCCACCCGAAGACCGGGATCAAGCTCCTACAATGAGCAGTTCTTC. The complete variable domain, with remaining parts taken from reference TRBV15 and TRBJ2-1, reads DAMVIQNPRYQVTQFGKPVTLSCSQTLNHNVMYWYQQKSSQAPKLLFHYYDKDFNNEADTPDNFQSRRPNTSFCFLDIRSPGLGDTAMYLCATRRPGSSSYNEQFFGPGTRLTVL.

The chain couples TRBV5-1 to TRBJ2-7; 10 nucleotides agree with TRBD2. The germline V gene encodes CDR1 SGHRS and CDR2 YFSETQ. V was clipped by 0 bases and J by 0 bases; unmatched bases: 9. CDR3 length equals 18 residues. The CDR3, as DNA: TGCGCCAGCAGCTTGGTTCCTAGCGGGGGTCTTAACTCCTACGAGCAGTACTTC. Translation gives CASSLVPSGGLNSYEQYF.

This chain uses TRBV29-1 with TRBJ2-7, with D unresolved. Trimming took 7 bases from V and 6 from J, leaving 16 bases between them. Per germline, CDR1 SQVTM and CDR2 ANQGSEA. The CDR3 sequence is 12 residues long. In nucleotides, the CDR3 is TGCAGCGAATCAAACGGGTCCCGCGAGCAGTACTTC. Its protein product is CSESNGSREQYF.

This chain connects TRBV4-3 to TRBJ1-6; D is unclear. Trimming removed 8 bases at V and 0 bases at J, with 11 bases between. The CDR3 has 15 amino acids. Germline V gives CDR1 LGHNA, CDR2 YSLEER. The CDR3 spells CASGPASSYNSPLHF. The CDR3 DNA reads as TGCGCCAGCGGCCCAGCGAGCTCCTATAATTCACCCCTCCACTTT.

The rearrangement joins TRBV27 to TRBJ2-1; no clear D gene. Trimming stripped 2 bases from V and 4 bases from J, with 9 bases between. This CDR3 region has 14 residues. From germline, CDR1 is MNHEY and CDR2 SMNVEV (reference sequence). CDR3 residues: CASSLILRYNEQFF. The CDR3 DNA reads as TGTGCCAGCAGTTTAATCCTAAGGTACAATGAGCAGTTCTTC.